The 27 T cell receptor beta chains below come from one sample, sequenced in a study of cytomegalovirus exposure and HLA in healthy donors (dated by TCRdb to about 2017). The protocol used for the library was the immunoSEQ multiplex PCR assay. TCRdb took over this immuneACCESS table, retaining in-frame rearrangements with V and J assigned. Such tables are incomplete; in checked studies, under half of the missing clones stem from an unresolved V gene, and the remainder is unexplained. For this sample the table gives 150,000 to 200,000 clones, of which roughly 85% were detected only once. In total, the top ten clones hold approximately 15% of the sample. Sequences were obtained from PBMCs. The receptor set was obtained from a man between 18 and 35 years old in good health and CMV-seropositive.

For this clone: Other nucleotide sequences in the sample specify the same CDR3. This chain uses TRBV6-1 with TRBJ2-5; 9 bases agree with TRBD2. Looked up from germline, CDR1 is MNHNS and CDR2 is SASEGT. The trim removed 3 bases at V and 1 base at J, leaving 3 bases unmatched. CDR3 length: 15 residues. The CDR3 coding sequence is TGTGCCAGCAGTGAGGCAGCGGGGGGCCAAGAGACCCAGTACTTC. It encodes CASSEAAGGQETQYF.

The V call is TRBV27, the J call TRBJ1-5; D is unclear. Per the germline V gene, CDR1 is MNHEY and CDR2 is SMNVEV (reference sequence). Trimming shortened V by 3 bases and J by 5 bases, and 8 bases separated the two germline ends. The CDR3 contains 13 residues. This CDR3 is CASSFREDQPQHF. CDR3 bases: TGTGCCAGCAGTTTTAGAGAGGATCAGCCCCAGCATTTT.

The chain carries TRBV27 and TRBJ2-1, with 8 positions matching TRBD1. With 4 bases clipped from V and 2 bases from J, the junction kept 4 bases outside the gene matches. CDR1 MNHEY and CDR2 SMNVEV come from the germline V gene (reference sequence). The CDR3 spans 15 residues. The CDR3 is CASSSGTGTYNEQFF. The CDR3 DNA reads as TGTGCCAGCAGTTCCGGGACAGGAACCTACAATGAGCAGTTCTTC.

The J gene is TRBJ1-4, the V gene TRBV5-8, with 7 bases aligning to TRBD1. The germline gives CDR1 SGHTS, CDR2 YDEGEE. V shed 0 bases, J shed 3 bases, and the junction held 2 bases outside the gene matches. The CDR3 extends over 15 amino acids. Written as DNA, the CDR3 is TGTGCCAGCAGCTTGGTAGGACAGGCTAATGAAAAACTGTTTTTT. Protein product: CASSLVGQANEKLFF.

This clone was seen only a few times. This chain joins TRBV27 and TRBJ2-7; no firm D call. Trimming shortened V by 7 bases and J by 3 bases, and 7 bases separated the two germline ends. Germline CDR1 and CDR2: MNHEY and SMNVEV (reference sequence). This CDR3 comprises 11 residues. CDR3 protein: CASTLYYEQYF. The DNA for the CDR3 is TGTGCCAGCACACTATACTACGAGCAGTACTTC.

The chain combines TRBV11-3 with TRBJ2-6; 8 bases map to TRBD1. Germline V gene data show CDR1 as SGHNT and CDR2 as YENEEA. The ends lost 5 bases at V and 12 bases at J; junction bases unmatched: 9. There are 14 residues in the CDR3. DNA of the CDR3: TGTGCCAGCAGCCCTTTGCAGGGGGCGGTCGTCCTGACTTTC. This sequence encodes CASSPLQGAVVLTF.

The V and J genes are TRBV19 and TRBJ1-5; D is possibly TRBD1 (5 bases). CDR1 and CDR2 (germline): LNHDA, SQIVND (reference sequence). V shed 0 bases and J shed 6 bases, with 12 bases lying between them. This CDR3 is 15 amino acids long. The DNA of the CDR3 is TGTGCCAGTAGTATAGAAGGGGCCTCACGTCAGCCCCAGCATTTT. Amino acids: CASSIEGASRQPQHF.

The V and J genes are TRBV5-4 and TRBJ2-7; D possibly corresponds to TRBD1 (6 bases). Germline CDR1 is SGHNT and CDR2 is YYREEE (reference sequence). The CDR3 length is 15 residues. Trimming removed 5 bases at V and 1 base at J, with 16 bases between. Here the CDR3 DNA reads TGTGCCAGCAGTCGGGACATGGCGAGGTCCTACGAGCAGTACTTC. The encoded protein is CASSRDMARSYEQYF.

The chain carries TRBV2 and TRBJ1-1; D gene unclear. Germline assignment: CDR1 SNHLY and CDR2 FYNNEI. V lost 2 bases and J 1 base, leaving 5 bases between the germline ends. This CDR3 spans 13 amino acids. CDR3 DNA: TGTGCCAGCAGTGAAATAGAGAACACTGAAGCTTTCTTT. Protein: CASSEIENTEAFF.

The chain links TRBV28 to TRBJ1-2; D unclear. The germline V gene has CDR1 MDHEN and CDR2 SYDVKM. The CDR3 spans 13 residues. The ends were cut back, 5 bases at V and 0 bases at J, with 7 bases in the middle. The CDR3 DNA sequence: TGTGCCAGCAGTCCCGCAGCTAACTATGGCTACACCTTC. It encodes CASSPAANYGYTF.

This chain connects TRBV5-1 to TRBJ2-1, with 9 bases identical to TRBD2. The CDR3 has 14 amino acids. Germline V CDR1 and CDR2: SGHRS, YFSETQ. V was clipped by 4 bases and J by 6 bases; unmatched bases: 5. In DNA, the CDR3 is TGCGCCAGCAGCAAGCGGGGGGAACTCAATGAGCAGTTCTTC. Protein sequence: CASSKRGELNEQFF.

V usage is TRBV18 and J usage is TRBJ1-4, with D unclear. The CDR3 spans 13 residues. Germline CDR1 is KGHSH and CDR2 is LQKENI. The V end was cut by 3 bases, the J end by 6 bases, with 8 bases between. CDR3 sequence: CASSPSPDEKLFF. The CDR3 bases are TGTGCCAGCTCACCTTCACCGGATGAAAAACTGTTTTTT.

The chain uses TRBV5-1 and TRBJ2-5, with D hard to call. The length of the CDR3 is 13 residues. Germline assignment: CDR1 SGHRS and CDR2 YFSETQ. Deletions cut 1 base from V and 1 base from J, with 5 bases between. CDR3 DNA sequence: TGCGCCAGCAGCTTGTCTCTCCAAGAGACCCAGTACTTC. It yields the protein CASSLSLQETQYF.

The chain joins TRBV5-6 to TRBJ2-5; tentative D call: TRBD1 (6 bases). Per germline, CDR1 SGHDT and CDR2 YYEEEE. The V end lost 3 bases, the J end lost 3 bases, and 15 bases lay between the germline ends. This CDR3 region has 15 residues. The CDR3 here is CASSSPNRVEETQYF. The CDR3 DNA reads as TGTGCCAGCAGCTCCCCTAACAGGGTGGAAGAGACCCAGTACTTC.

A single count supports this clone. The V and J genes are TRBV4-1 and TRBJ2-7; TRBD1 agrees at 8 bases. The germline gives CDR1 MGHRA, CDR2 YSYEKL. The CDR3 spans 14 residues. Unmatched junction bases numbered 6, after V lost 4 bases and J lost 4 bases. This CDR3 is CASSPDRAEYEQYF. The CDR3 DNA is TGCGCCAGCAGCCCGGACAGGGCAGAATACGAGCAGTACTTC.

This chain joins TRBV28 and TRBJ2-3; TRBD2 aligns across 7 bases. The CDR3 spans 14 residues. Germline loops: CDR1 MDHEN, CDR2 SYDVKM. Trimming cost V 4 bases and J 2 bases; bases outside gene matches: 3. The CDR3 DNA sequence: TGTGCCAGCAGTTGGGACTATACCACAGATACGCAGTATTTT. This translates into CASSWDYTTDTQYF.

This clone was seen more than once but under ten times. This chain joins TRBV19 and TRBJ1-5, with D hard to call. Germline CDR1 reads LNHDA; CDR2 reads SQIVND (reference sequence). V lost 9 bases, J lost 1 base, and 13 bases lay in between. The CDR3 runs 14 residues. The CDR3 is CASASAGSNQPQHF. CDR3 nucleotide sequence: TGTGCCAGCGCGTCAGCGGGAAGCAATCAGCCCCAGCATTTT.

The rearrangement uses TRBV30 and TRBJ2-1; the match to TRBD2 covers 7 bases. Looked up from germline, CDR1 is GTSNPN and CDR2 is SVGIG (reference sequence). J gave up 3 bases and V 0 bases, and 5 bases lay outside the gene matches. The CDR3 loop spans 15 amino acids. The CDR3 sequence is CAWSVLAEFYNEQFF. The CDR3 DNA reads as TGTGCCTGGAGTGTGCTAGCGGAATTCTACAATGAGCAGTTCTTC.

In its sample, this clone was seen a few times. The chain joins TRBV11-2 to TRBJ1-1; D not resolved. V lost 5 bases and J 2 bases, leaving 6 bases between the germline ends. This CDR3 contains 12 residues. Germline V gives CDR1 SGHAT, CDR2 FQNNGV. The CDR3 reads CASSLSNTEAFF. The CDR3 coding sequence is TGTGCCAGCAGCCTGAGTAACACTGAAGCTTTCTTT.

This clone was found a few times. The chain couples TRBV5-4 to TRBJ2-7, with TRBD1 as a possible D gene (5 bases). Trimming pared 1 base from V and 5 bases from J, leaving 16 bases between. The CDR3 totals 15 residues. Per germline, CDR1 SGHNT and CDR2 YYREEE (reference sequence). CDR3 in amino acids: CASSLLGPGPNEQYF. The CDR3 DNA sequence: TGTGCCAGCAGCTTGTTGGGGCCGGGTCCGAACGAGCAGTACTTC. Complete variable domain (other parts from reference TRBV5-4 and TRBJ2-7): ETGVTQSPTHLIKTRGQQVTLRCSSQSGHNTVSWYQQALGQGPQFIFQYYREEENGRGNFPPRFSGLQFPNYSSELNVNALELDDSALYLCASSLLGPGPNEQYFGPGTRLTVT.

V and J are TRBV29-1 and TRBJ1-3; D possibly corresponds to TRBD1 (6 bases). The CDR3 extends over 13 amino acids. The germline V and J ends were trimmed by 1 base and 4 bases, with 8 bases remaining between them. The V gene's germline CDR1 is SQVTM and CDR2 ANQGSEA. This chain's CDR3 is CSVEVGAGNTIYF. The CDR3 DNA follows: TGCAGCGTTGAAGTGGGGGCAGGAAACACCATATATTTT.

The chain has TRBV6-5 and TRBJ2-7; 10 bases align to TRBD1. In germline, CDR1 is MNHEY, CDR2 SVGAGI. CDR3 length: 16 amino acids. Trimming cost V 0 bases and J 2 bases; bases outside gene matches: 4. The CDR3 DNA reads TGTGCCAGCAGTTACTCTGGACAGGGGGAAACCTACGAGCAGTACTTC. Protein sequence: CASSYSGQGETYEQYF.

The chain carries TRBV6-1 and TRBJ1-5; no clear D gene. There are 14 residues in the CDR3. The germline V and J ends were trimmed by 8 bases and 3 bases, with 14 bases remaining between them. Germline CDR1 is MNHNS and CDR2 is SASEGT. The CDR3 loop reads CASVAGMFNQPQHF. The CDR3 coding sequence is TGTGCCAGCGTAGCGGGTATGTTCAATCAGCCCCAGCATTTT.

This chain joins TRBV6-1 and TRBJ1-2; D call uncertain. Germline loops: CDR1 MNHNS, CDR2 SASEGT. CDR3 length: 11 residues. Trimming took off 11 bases at V and 6 bases at J, with 13 bases between the two ends. CDR3 sequence reads: CAGGLWNGYTF. CDR3 sequence (DNA): TGTGCCGGAGGTTTATGGAATGGCTACACCTTC.

The chain employs TRBV9 and TRBJ1-2; possible D gene TRBD1, 5 bases. The length of the CDR3 is 15 residues. The V gene's germline CDR1 is SGDLS and CDR2 YYNGEE. The V end lost 0 bases, the J end lost 5 bases, and 14 bases lay between the germline ends. The CDR3 is CASSVGEGPRYGYTF. CDR3 bases: TGTGCCAGCAGCGTAGGGGAGGGGCCACGGTATGGCTACACCTTC.

J is TRBJ2-7 and V is TRBV6-1, with 7 positions matching TRBD2. Germline V lookup: CDR1 MNHNS, CDR2 SASEGT. Trimming cost V 1 base and J 1 base; bases outside gene matches: 1. This CDR3 has 14 residues. The CDR3 reads CASSEGGGSYEQYF. The DNA for the CDR3 is TGTGCCAGCAGTGAAGGGGGGGGATCCTACGAGCAGTACTTC.

The chain carries TRBV13 and TRBJ1-1, with TRBD1 matching 9 bases. CDR1 is PRHDT and CDR2 is FYEKMQ in the germline V gene (reference sequence). The CDR3 is made up of 14 amino acids. The trim removed 5 bases at V and 3 bases at J, leaving 4 bases unmatched. The CDR3 reads CASSPDRGDTEAFF. The DNA of the CDR3 is TGTGCCAGCAGCCCCGACAGGGGGGACACTGAAGCTTTCTTT.